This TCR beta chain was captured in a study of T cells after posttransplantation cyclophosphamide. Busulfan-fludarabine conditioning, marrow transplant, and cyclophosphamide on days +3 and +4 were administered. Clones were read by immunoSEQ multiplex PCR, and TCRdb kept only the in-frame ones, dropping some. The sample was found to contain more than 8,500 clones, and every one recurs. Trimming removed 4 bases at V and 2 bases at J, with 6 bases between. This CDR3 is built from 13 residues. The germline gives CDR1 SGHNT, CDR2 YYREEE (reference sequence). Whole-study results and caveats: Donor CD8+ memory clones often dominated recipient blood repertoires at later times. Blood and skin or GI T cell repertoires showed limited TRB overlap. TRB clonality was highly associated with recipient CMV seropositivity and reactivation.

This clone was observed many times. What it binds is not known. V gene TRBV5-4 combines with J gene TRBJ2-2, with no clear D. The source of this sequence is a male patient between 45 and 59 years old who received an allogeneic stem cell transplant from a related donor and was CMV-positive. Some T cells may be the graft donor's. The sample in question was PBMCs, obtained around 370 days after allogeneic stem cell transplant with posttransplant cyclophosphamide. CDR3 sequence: CASSLGNTGELFF. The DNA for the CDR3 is TGTGCCAGCAGCCTAGGAAACACCGGGGAGCTGTTTTTT.